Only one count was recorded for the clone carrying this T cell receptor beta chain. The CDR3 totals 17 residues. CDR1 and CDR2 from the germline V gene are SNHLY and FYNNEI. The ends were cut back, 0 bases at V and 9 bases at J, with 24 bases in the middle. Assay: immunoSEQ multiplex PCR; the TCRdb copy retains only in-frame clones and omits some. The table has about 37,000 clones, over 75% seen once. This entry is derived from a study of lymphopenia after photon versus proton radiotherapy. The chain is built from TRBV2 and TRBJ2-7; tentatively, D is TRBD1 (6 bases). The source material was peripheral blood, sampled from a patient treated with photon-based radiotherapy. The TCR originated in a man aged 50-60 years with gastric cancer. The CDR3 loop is CASSEADRPTGLRWQYF. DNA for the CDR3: TGTGCCAGCAGTGAAGCTGACAGGCCTACGGGTCTACGATGGCAGTACTTC.